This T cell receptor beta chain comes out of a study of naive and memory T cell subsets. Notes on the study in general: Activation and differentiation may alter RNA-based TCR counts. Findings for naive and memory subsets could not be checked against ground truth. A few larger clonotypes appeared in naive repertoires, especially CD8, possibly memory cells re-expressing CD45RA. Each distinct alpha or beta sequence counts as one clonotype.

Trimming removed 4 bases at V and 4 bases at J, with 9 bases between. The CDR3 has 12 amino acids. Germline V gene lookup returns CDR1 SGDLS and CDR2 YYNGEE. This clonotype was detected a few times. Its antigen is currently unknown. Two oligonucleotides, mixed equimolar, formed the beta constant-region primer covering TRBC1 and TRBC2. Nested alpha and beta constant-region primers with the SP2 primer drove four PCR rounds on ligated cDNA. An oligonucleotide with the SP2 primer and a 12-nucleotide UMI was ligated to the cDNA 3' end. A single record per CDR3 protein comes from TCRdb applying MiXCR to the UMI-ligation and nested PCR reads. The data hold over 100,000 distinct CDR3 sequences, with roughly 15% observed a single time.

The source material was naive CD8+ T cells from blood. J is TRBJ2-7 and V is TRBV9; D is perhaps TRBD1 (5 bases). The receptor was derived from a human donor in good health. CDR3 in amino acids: CASSLQGYEQYF. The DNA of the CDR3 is TGTGCCAGCAGCTTGCAGGGTTACGAGCAGTACTTC.